This TCR beta chain emerged from a study of T cells in Graves' hyperthyroidism and ophthalmopathy. Study-wide results and caveats: Blood samples included most of the expanded thyroid clonotypes exceeding 0.001. A model built on 13 V-J features separated ophthalmopathy from stable hyperthyroidism. The model predicted ophthalmopathy a median around seven months before onset.

The CDR3 runs to 15 residues. V dropped 6 bases and J dropped 0; count of bases not matched to a gene: 7. The germline V gene has CDR1 MNHNS and CDR2 SASEGT. Regions amplified from RNA transcripts were the TCR beta CDR3 regions. Researchers ran a first-round RT-PCR on the TCR CDR3 using the HTBI primer set. TCRdb called the multiplex PCR reads again in MiXCR, with one record for every CDR3 protein. Of 270,000 or so distinct CDR3 sequences listed, about 25% are singletons. Only a few counts were recorded for this clonotype. Its antigen is unknown. The TCR comes from a man aged 40-49 years with Graves' hyperthyroidism that later progressed to Graves' ophthalmopathy. Input material: blood. This chain joins TRBV6-1 and TRBJ1-1; 7 bases are a match to TRBD1. CDR3 nucleotides: TGTGCCAGCAGACAAATGACAGGGATGAACACTGAAGCTTTCTTT. Protein product: CASRQMTGMNTEAFF.